This T cell receptor (beta chain) comes out of a study of blood T cell repertoires in COVID-19. Participant-given clinical history determined each cohort assignment. Remarks on this clone: Other DNA sequences within the sample encode an identical CDR3.

V shed 1 base and J shed 5 bases, with 9 bases lying between them. CDR3 length equals 13 residues. Germline V gene lookup returns CDR1 SGHNT and CDR2 YYREEE (reference sequence). As processed by the authors: Amplifying reference gene primers gave estimates of nucleated cell counts. Using immunoSEQ multiplex PCR, the repertoire was profiled, and TCRdb retains in-frame clones only, with some absent. The DNA gave D and trimming, while V, J and clone size come from that table. The data contain roughly 200,000 clones, nearly 90% of them singletons. Specimen: PBMCs or T cells enriched from blood (not recorded which). The V and J genes are TRBV5-4 and TRBJ1-2, with D tentatively TRBD1 (5 bases). The source is a woman aged 30 to 39 with acute COVID-19. This CDR3 is CASSLSTGYGYTF. CDR3 DNA: TGTGCCAGCAGCTTGAGCACAGGTTATGGCTACACCTTC.